Each of the 8 T cell receptor beta chains below was sequenced from the same sample in a study of shared clonotypes between healthy human individuals. Generated by immunoSEQ multiplex PCR, the TCRdb table keeps only in-frame clones and is missing some. The sample holds over 850,000 clones, approximately 80% seen once. Source material: memory CD4+ T cells from PBMCs. Regarding subset: CD45RA-negative fraction. The receptors come from a man younger than 35 in good health. Some clones in this sample may be carry-over from other donors' samples.

Note on this clone: Other DNA sequences in the sample encode the same CDR3. The chain links TRBV5-1 to TRBJ1-2, with 8 bases fitting TRBD1. The germline V gene has CDR1 SGHRS and CDR2 YFSETQ. The CDR3 covers 13 residues. Trimming took 0 bases from V and 6 from J; bases not matched to a gene: 1. The CDR3 DNA reads as TGCGCCAGCAGCTTGGCGACAGGGGATGGCTACACCTTC. Residues: CASSLATGDGYTF.

The chain links TRBV5-4 to TRBJ2-5, with TRBD1 matching 11 bases. This CDR3 comprises 16 residues. Germline trimming cut 4 bases from V and 4 bases from J; bases unmatched to any gene: 9. Germline lookup yields CDR1 SGHNT and CDR2 YYREEE (reference sequence). This CDR3 reads CASSAGTGGGGETQYF. Written as DNA, the CDR3 is TGTGCCAGCAGCGCGGGGACAGGGGGTGGAGGAGAGACCCAGTACTTC. Full variable domain (rest looked up from reference TRBV5-4 and TRBJ2-5): ETGVTQSPTHLIKTRGQQVTLRCSSQSGHNTVSWYQQALGQGPQFIFQYYREEENGRGNFPPRFSGLQFPNYSSELNVNALELDDSALYLCASSAGTGGGGETQYFGPGTRLLVL.

The rearrangement uses TRBV28 and TRBJ1-5; the D is unclear. Per germline, CDR1 MDHEN and CDR2 SYDVKM. The CDR3 sequence is 11 residues long. Trimming took off 6 bases at V and 4 bases at J, with 4 bases between the two ends. CDR3 in amino acids: CASSINQPQHF. CDR3 nucleotides: TGTGCCAGCAGCATAAATCAGCCCCAGCATTTT.

This clone was detected only once. The V gene is TRBV2, the J gene TRBJ1-2, with 10 bases that match TRBD1. The germline V gene has CDR1 SNHLY and CDR2 FYNNEI. The CDR3 loop spans 15 amino acids. Trimming cost V 1 base and J 5 bases; bases outside gene matches: 4. Here the CDR3 reads CASSEGQGAGYGYTF. The CDR3 nucleotides read TGTGCCAGCAGTGAAGGACAGGGGGCGGGATATGGCTACACCTTC.

V is TRBV29-1 and J is TRBJ2-1; 9 nucleotides match TRBD2. V gave up 8 bases and J gave up 9 bases; unmatched junction bases: 5. CDR3 size: 11 residues. Per the germline V gene, CDR1 is SQVTM and CDR2 is ANQGSEA. The CDR3 DNA is TGCAGCCAGGGGCGGGAGGGTGAGCAGTTCTTC. This sequence encodes CSQGREGEQFF.

A few counts support this clone. The V gene is TRBV27, the J gene TRBJ2-5; 10 bases are shared with TRBD2. In germline, CDR1 is MNHEY, CDR2 SMNVEV (reference sequence). The CDR3 consists of 15 residues. After removal of 5 bases from V and 5 bases from J, the junction contained 8 bases not matched to a gene. The CDR3 DNA reads as TGTGCCAGCAGTGGGCTAGCGGGAGTGGGGGAGACCCAGTACTTC. Translation gives CASSGLAGVGETQYF.

The gene calls are TRBV15 and TRBJ1-1; D remains unclear. There are 16 residues in the CDR3. Germline assignment: CDR1 LNHNV and CDR2 YYDKDF (reference sequence). Trimming stripped 0 bases from V and 4 bases from J, with 15 bases between. The CDR3 protein is CATSRDRSGVSTEAFF. CDR3 nucleotide sequence: TGTGCCACCAGCAGAGATAGGTCGGGTGTGAGCACTGAAGCTTTCTTT.

This chain links TRBV28 with TRBJ1-1; D ambiguous. This CDR3 region has 14 residues. V lost 3 bases to trimming and J lost 11 bases, with 19 bases between them. Per the germline V gene, CDR1 is MDHEN and CDR2 is SYDVKM. The CDR3 DNA reads TGTGCCAGCAGTTTTCGATCCACGGGTAGCCCGGCTTTCTTT. As protein: CASSFRSTGSPAFF.